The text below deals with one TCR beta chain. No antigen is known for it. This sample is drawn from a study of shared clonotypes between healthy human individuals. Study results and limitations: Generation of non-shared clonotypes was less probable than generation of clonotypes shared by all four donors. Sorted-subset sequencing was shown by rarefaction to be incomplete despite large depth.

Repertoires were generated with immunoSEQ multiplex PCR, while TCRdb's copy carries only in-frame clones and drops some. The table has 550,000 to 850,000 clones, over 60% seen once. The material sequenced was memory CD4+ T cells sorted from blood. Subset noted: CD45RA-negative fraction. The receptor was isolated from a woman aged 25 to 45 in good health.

Here the CDR3 reads CASSQGPSPGTGELFF. The CDR3 DNA is TGTGCCAGCAGCCAAGGCCCCAGCCCGGGCACCGGGGAGCTGTTTTTT. The chain joins TRBV4-2 to TRBJ2-2, with unresolved D. Germline V gene lookup returns CDR1 LGHNA and CDR2 YNFKEQ. The CDR3 covers 16 residues. V lost 1 base and J lost 4, with 13 bases in between.